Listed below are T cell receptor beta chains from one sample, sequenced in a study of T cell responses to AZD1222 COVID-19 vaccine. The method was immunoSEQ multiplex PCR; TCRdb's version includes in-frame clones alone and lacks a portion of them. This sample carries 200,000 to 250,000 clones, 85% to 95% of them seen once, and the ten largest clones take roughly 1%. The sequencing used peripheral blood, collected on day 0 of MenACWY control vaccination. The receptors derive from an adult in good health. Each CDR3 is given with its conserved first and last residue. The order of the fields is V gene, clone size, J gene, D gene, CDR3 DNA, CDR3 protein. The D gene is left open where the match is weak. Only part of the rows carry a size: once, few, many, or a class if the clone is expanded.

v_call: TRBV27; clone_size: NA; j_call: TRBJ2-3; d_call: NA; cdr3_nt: TGTGCCAGCAGCCCGCTAGGACCTAGCACAGATACGCAGTATTTT; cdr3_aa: CASSPLGPSTDTQYF
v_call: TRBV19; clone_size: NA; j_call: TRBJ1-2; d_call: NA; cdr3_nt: TGTGCCAGTAGTCAGATGGGTCGGCCCGTCTTCTATGGCTACACCTTC; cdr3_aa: CASSQMGRPVFYGYTF
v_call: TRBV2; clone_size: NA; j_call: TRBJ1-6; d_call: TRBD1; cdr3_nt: TGTGCCAGCAGTCTGCAACAGGGGGGCTCACCCCTCCACTTT; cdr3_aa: CASSLQQGGSPLHF
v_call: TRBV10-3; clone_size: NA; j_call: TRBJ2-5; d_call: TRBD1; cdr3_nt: TGTGCCACCGGACAGGGGGCTTCGGAGACCCGGTACTTC; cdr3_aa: CATGQGASETRYF
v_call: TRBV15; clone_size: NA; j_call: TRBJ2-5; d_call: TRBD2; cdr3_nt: TGTGCCACCAGCAGAGGCGGACTAGCGGGGGCCCAAGAGACCCAGTACTTC; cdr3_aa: CATSRGGLAGAQETQYF
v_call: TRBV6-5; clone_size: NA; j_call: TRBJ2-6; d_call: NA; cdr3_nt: TGTGCCAGCAGGGGCGTTCATTCTGGGGCCAACGTCCTGACTTTC; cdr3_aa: CASRGVHSGANVLTF
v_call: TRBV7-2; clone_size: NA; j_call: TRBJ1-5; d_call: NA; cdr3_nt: TGTGCCAGCAGCTCTGGACACAGTAGTGGGCCCCAGCATTTT; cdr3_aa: CASSSGHSSGPQHF
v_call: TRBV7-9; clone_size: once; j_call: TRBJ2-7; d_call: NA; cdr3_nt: TGTGCCAGCAGCTTAGCAGGGAGCTCCTACGAGCAGTACTTC; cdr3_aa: CASSLAGSSYEQYF
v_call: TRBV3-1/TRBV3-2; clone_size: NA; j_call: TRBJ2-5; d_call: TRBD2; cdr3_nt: TGTGCCAGCAGCCACACTAGCGGGGGAGAGACCCAGTACTTC; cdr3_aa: CASSHTSGGETQYF
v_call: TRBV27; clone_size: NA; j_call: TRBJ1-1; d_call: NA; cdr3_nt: TGTGCCAGCAGTTTCGGACGTGTCGGGGTACGTGGTGAAGCTTTCTTT; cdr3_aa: CASSFGRVGVRGEAFF
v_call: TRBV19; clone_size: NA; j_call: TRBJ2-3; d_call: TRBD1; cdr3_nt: TGTGCCAGTAGTAACCGGGACAGGGGAGATACGCAGTATTTT; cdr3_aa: CASSNRDRGDTQYF
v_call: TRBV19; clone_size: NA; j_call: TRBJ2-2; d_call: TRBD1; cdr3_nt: TGTGCCAGTAGTAGGGCAGGGGGCTCCGGGGAGCTGTTTTTT; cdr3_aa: CASSRAGGSGELFF
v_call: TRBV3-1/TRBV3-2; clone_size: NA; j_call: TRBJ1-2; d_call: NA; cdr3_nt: TGTGCCAGCAACCAGGGGCTGAGTGGCTACACCTTC; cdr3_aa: CASNQGLSGYTF
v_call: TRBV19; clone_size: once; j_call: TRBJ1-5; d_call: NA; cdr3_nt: TGTGCCAGTAGGGGGGGCTTTGGTTCGGGCAATCAGCCCCAGCATTTT; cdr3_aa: CASRGGFGSGNQPQHF
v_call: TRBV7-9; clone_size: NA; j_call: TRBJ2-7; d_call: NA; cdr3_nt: TGTGCCAGCAGCTTAGGAACAGGGTACGAGCAGTACTTC; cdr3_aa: CASSLGTGYEQYF
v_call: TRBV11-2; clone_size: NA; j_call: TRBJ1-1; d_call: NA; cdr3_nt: TGTGCCAGCAGCGACCCCACTGAAGCTTTCTTT; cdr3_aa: CASSDPTEAFF
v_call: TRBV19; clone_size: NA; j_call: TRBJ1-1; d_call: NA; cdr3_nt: TGTGCCTCAAATGTCGGGCAGGGGCGAGTAGAAAGGACTGAAGCTTTCTTT; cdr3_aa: CASNVGQGRVERTEAFF
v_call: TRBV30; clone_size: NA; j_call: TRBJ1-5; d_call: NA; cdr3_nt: TGTGCCTGGAGTAAAGGGTCTAATCAGCCCCAGCATTTT; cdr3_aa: CAWSKGSNQPQHF
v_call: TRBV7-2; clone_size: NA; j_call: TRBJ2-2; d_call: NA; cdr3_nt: TGTGCCAGCAGCTTATGGGGGAACACCGGGGAGCTGTTTTTT; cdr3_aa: CASSLWGNTGELFF